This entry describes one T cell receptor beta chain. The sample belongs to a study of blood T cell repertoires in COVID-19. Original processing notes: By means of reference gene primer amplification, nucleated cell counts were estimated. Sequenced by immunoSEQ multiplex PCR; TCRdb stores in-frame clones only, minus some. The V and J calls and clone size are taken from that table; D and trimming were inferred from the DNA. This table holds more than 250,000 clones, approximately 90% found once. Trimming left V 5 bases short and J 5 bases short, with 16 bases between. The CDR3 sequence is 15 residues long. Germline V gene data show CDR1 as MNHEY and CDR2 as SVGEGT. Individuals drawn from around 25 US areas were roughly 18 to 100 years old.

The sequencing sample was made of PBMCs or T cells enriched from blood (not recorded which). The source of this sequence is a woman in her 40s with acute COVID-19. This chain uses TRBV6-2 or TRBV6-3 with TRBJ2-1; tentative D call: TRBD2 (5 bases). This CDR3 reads CASSPHGVVDNEQFF. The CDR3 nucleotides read TGTGCCAGCAGTCCCCACGGGGTGGTCGACAATGAGCAGTTCTTC.